This T cell receptor beta chain was identified in a study of CD8 T cells in ankylosing spondylitis. General study findings and limits: Ankylosing spondylitis blood appeared to be characterized by a TCR beta motif of eight highly homologous variants. Disease-linked clones displayed a CD8+ phenotype and appeared relatively rarely in peripheral blood. A subset of motif variants has previously been described in the synovial fluid and blood of reactive arthritis. Researchers reportedly found disease-linked clones significantly enriched in matched ankylosing spondylitis synovial fluid.

On this clonotype: Its antigen remains unknown.

Construction of TCR beta libraries was performed using quantitative 5'-RACE with molecular barcodes. TCRdb redid the calling of the 5' RACE reads with MiXCR, one entry per CDR3 protein. The sample shows about 500,000 distinct CDR3 sequences, 10% to 15% of them seen only once. Germline CDR1 is SQVTM and CDR2 is ANQGSEA. The V gene lost 6 bases and the J gene lost 3 bases, with 17 bases spanning the gap. The CDR3 has 14 residues. The sequenced sample consisted of blood, either unsorted or a sorted T cell fraction (not recorded which). The chain couples TRBV29-1 to TRBJ1-1; tentatively, D is TRBD1 (6 bases). The clonotype comes from a male donor with ankylosing spondylitis. CDR3 bases: TGCAGCGTGTTAAAATACAGGGAATACACTGAAGCTTTCTTT. Amino acid sequence: CSVLKYREYTEAFF.